This entry features one TCR beta chain sequence. The antigen is unknown. The source of the sample is a study of cytomegalovirus exposure and HLA in healthy donors. The overall study: A preliminary data release comprised approximately 85 million unique TCRs obtained from HLA-typed donors.

This CDR3 is 14 amino acids long. CDR1 MDHEN and CDR2 SYDVKM come from the germline V gene. V dropped 8 bases and J dropped 1 base, with 12 bases sitting between them. General study results and limits: Reported results showed that the classifier diagnosed cytomegalovirus status with high specificity and sensitivity. Analysis was carried out at a later point, and it linked a missense DCLRE1C variant to TCR beta V- and J-gene trimming.

The PCR used 60 Vbeta and 13 Jbeta primers. Profiling relied on immunoSEQ multiplex PCR, and the TCRdb table lists in-frame clones only, not all of them. Of about 94,000 clones detected, about three fifths appear once; the ten largest clones hold 3% to 5%. The V and J genes are TRBV28 and TRBJ1-3; D is perhaps TRBD1 (5 bases). This TCR was sampled from a man aged 30 to 39 in good health and CMV-seronegative. The sequenced sample consisted of PBMCs. Here the CDR3 DNA reads TGTGCCAGCTCCCTGGGGGGGTCTGGAAACACCATATATTTT. Amino acid sequence: CASSLGGSGNTIYF.